This TCR beta chain was sequenced in a study of control samples from healthy donors and cancer patients (dated by TCRdb to the early 2020s). Library preparation employed the immunoSEQ multiplex PCR assay. TCRdb carries this immuneACCESS record with in-frame sequences only. Its versions omit some clonotypes, under half of them owing to an unresolved V gene in the studies checked, with the rest unexplained. In this sample the table shows 100,000 to 150,000 clones, approximately 92% of which occur a single time. Less than 6% of the sample rests with the top ten. A remark on this clone: No cognate antigen has been identified for it. The sample holds no much larger clone one base away, and base qualities are not on file.

The CDR1 and CDR2 encoded by the germline V gene are SGHTA and FQGNSA. From its cysteine to its phenylalanine, the CDR3 spans 17 amino acids. The sequence is cut down to CDR3 DNA, 51 bases in frame from base 1. Here V drops 0 bases and J drops 4 bases, and the junction holds 9 bases not matched to any gene. Sample: blood. This TCR was sampled from a man younger than 35 in good health. The chain is assembled from TRBV7-2 and TRBJ1-5, and 7 junctional nucleotides match TRBD1. The nucleotide sequence reads as follows: TGTGCCAGCAGCTTAGCCTCACCAGGGGGAGGAAATCAGCCCCAGCATTTT. Its coded protein is CASSLASPGGGNQPQHF.